This T cell receptor beta chain comes out of a study of long-term antiretroviral therapy in people with HIV. This clone occurred a few times. V lost 7 bases, J lost 4 bases, and 13 bases lay in between. This CDR3 is 13 amino acids long. The germline V gene has CDR1 SEHNR and CDR2 FQNEAQ (reference sequence). A v3.0 immunoSEQ assay was performed at survey level. Profiled with immunoSEQ multiplex PCR; TCRdb holds only in-frame clones, not every one. The data hold approximately 35,000 clones, with about three quarters observed a single time. The source material was unsorted PBMCs, sampled 2 years after starting antiretroviral therapy. The TCR comes from a woman aged 50 to 65 with HIV. V gene TRBV7-9 combines with J gene TRBJ1-2; perhaps TRBD1 as D (6 bases). CDR3 nucleotide sequence: TGTGCCAGCACCTCAACAGGGTCCTATGGCTACACCTTC. Translated: CASTSTGSYGYTF. Full variable domain (rest looked up from reference TRBV7-9 and TRBJ1-2): DTGVSQNPRHKITKRGQNVTFRCDPISEHNRLYWYRQTLGQGPEFLTYFQNEAQLEKSRLLSDRFSAERPKGSFSTLEIQRTEQGDSAMYLCASTSTGSYGYTFGSGTRLTVV.